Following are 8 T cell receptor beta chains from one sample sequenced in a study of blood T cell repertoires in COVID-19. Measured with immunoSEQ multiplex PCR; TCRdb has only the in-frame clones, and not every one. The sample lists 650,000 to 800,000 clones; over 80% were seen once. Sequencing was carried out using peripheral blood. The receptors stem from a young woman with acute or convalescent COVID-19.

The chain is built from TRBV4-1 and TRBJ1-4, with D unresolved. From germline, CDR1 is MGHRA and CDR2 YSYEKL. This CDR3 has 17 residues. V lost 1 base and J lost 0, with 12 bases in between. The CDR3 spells CASSQVESDSTNEKLFF. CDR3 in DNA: TGCGCCAGCAGCCAAGTAGAATCGGACTCAACTAATGAAAAACTGTTTTTT.

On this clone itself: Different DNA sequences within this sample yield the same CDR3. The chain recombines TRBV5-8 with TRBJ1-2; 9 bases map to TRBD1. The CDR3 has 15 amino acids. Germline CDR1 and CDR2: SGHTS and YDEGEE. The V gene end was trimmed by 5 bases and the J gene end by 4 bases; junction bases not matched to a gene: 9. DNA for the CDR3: TGTGCCAGCAGTGGCCGGGACAGGGCCCTCTATGGCTACACCTTC. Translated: CASSGRDRALYGYTF.

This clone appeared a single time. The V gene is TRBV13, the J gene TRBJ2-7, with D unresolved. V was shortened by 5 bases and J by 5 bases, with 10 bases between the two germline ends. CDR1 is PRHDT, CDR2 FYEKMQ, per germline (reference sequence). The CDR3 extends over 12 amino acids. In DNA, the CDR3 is TGTGCCAGCAGCCATACTAACAACGAGCAGTACTTC. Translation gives CASSHTNNEQYF.

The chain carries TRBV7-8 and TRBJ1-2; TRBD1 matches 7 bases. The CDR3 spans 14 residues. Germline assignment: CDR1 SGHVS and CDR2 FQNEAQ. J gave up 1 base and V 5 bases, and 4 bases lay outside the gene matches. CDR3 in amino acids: CASSPGTVNYGYTF. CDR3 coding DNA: TGTGCCAGCAGCCCGGGGACAGTTAACTATGGCTACACCTTC.

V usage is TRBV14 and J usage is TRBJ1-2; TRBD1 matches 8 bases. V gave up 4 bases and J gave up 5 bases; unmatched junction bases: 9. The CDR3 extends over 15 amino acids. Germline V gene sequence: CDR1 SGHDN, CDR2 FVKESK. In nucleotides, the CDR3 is TGTGCCAGCAGCCCCCCGGACAGGGTTCGATATGGCTACACCTTC. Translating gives CASSPPDRVRYGYTF. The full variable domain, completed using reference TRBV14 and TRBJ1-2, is EAGVTQFPSHSVIEKGQTVTLRCDPISGHDNLYWYRRVMGKEIKFLLHFVKESKQDESGMPNNRFLAERTGGTYSTLKVQPAELEDSGVYFCASSPPDRVRYGYTFGSGTRLTVV.

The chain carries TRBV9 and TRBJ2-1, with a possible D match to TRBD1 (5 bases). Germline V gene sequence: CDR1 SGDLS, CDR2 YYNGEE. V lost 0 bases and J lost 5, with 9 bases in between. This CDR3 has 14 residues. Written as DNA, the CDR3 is TGTGCCAGCAGCGTAGAACAGGCGAACAATGAGCAGTTCTTC. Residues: CASSVEQANNEQFF.

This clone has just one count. CDR3 coding DNA: TGTGCCAGCAGCCAACGCCAGGGACAGGGTCGGACTAGGGGCACAGATACGCAGTATTTT. This codes for CASSQRQGQGRTRGTDTQYF. The V and J genes are TRBV3-1 (or the pseudogene TRBV3-2) and TRBJ2-3; 9 positions match TRBD1. This CDR3 comprises 20 residues. The germline V gene has CDR1 LGHDT and CDR2 YNNKEL (reference sequence). V shed 2 bases, J shed 1 base, and the junction held 16 bases outside the gene matches.

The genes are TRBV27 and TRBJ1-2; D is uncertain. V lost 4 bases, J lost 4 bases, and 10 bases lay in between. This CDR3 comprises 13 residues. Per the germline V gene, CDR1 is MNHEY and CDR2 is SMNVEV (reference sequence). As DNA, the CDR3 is TGTGCCAGCAGTTCCTCACCAGTCTATGGCTACACCTTC. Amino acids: CASSSSPVYGYTF.